The 21 T cell receptor beta chains below were found in one sample sequenced in a study of cytomegalovirus exposure and HLA in healthy donors. The PCR contained 60 Vbeta and 13 Jbeta primers. Method: immunoSEQ multiplex PCR; TCRdb's copy keeps in-frame clones and lacks some. Seen here are roughly 130,000 clones, roughly 83% observed once, and the top ten hold 1.2%. Sequenced material: PBMCs. The origin of the receptors is a girl aged 2-10 years in good health and CMV-seronegative.

This clone was seen once. The chain couples TRBV21-1 to TRBJ2-3; TRBD2, the table's D call, was not compared with the DNA. TRBV21-1 is a pseudogene segment. The CDR3 spans 17 residues. The CDR3 loop reads CASSKDGLRELTDTQYF. CDR3 sequence (DNA): TGTGCCAGCAGCAAAGATGGTTTACGGGAACTCACAGATACGCAGTATTTT.

The gene calls are TRBV19 and TRBJ2-7; 10 bases align to TRBD1. The CDR3 has 12 amino acids. The germline V gene encodes CDR1 LNHDA and CDR2 SQIVND (reference sequence). V shed 9 bases, J shed 3 bases, and the junction held 2 bases outside the gene matches. CDR3 protein: CARRDRGYEQYF. The CDR3 nucleotides read TGTGCCAGGAGGGACAGGGGCTACGAGCAGTACTTC. The full variable domain, in which reference TRBV19 and TRBJ2-7 provide the parts outside the CDR3, is DGGITQSPKYLFRKEGQNVTLSCEQNLNHDAMYWYRQDPGQGLRLIYYSQIVNDFQKGDIAEGYSVSREKKESFPLTVTSAQKNPTAFYLCARRDRGYEQYFGPGTRLTVT.

The chain employs TRBV19 and TRBJ2-3; no firm D call. V was clipped by 5 bases and J by 2 bases, with 14 bases between them. The CDR3 contains 15 residues. Looked up from germline, CDR1 is LNHDA and CDR2 is SQIVND (reference sequence). CDR3: CASSARVLITDTQYF. CDR3 DNA: TGTGCCAGTAGTGCCCGAGTGCTGATCACAGATACGCAGTATTTT.

This sequence joins TRBV2 and TRBJ1-1; D might be TRBD1 (6 bases). Germline loops: CDR1 SNHLY, CDR2 FYNNEI. Trimming removed 2 bases from V and 2 bases from J, with 12 bases in between. CDR3 length: 15 residues. The CDR3 is CASSESGGANTEAFF. The CDR3 DNA reads as TGTGCCAGCAGTGAATCGGGGGGGGCAAACACTGAAGCTTTCTTT. The entire variable domain, with the rest obtained from reference TRBV2 and TRBJ1-1, is as follows: EPEVTQTPSHQVTQMGQEVILRCVPISNHLYFYWYRQILGQKVEFLVSFYNNEISEKSEIFDDQFSVERPDGSNFTLKIRSTKLEDSAMYFCASSESGGANTEAFFGQGTRLTVV.

The chain is built from TRBV7-9 and TRBJ2-3, with 7 bases lining up with TRBD2. Germline V gene sequence: CDR1 SEHNR, CDR2 FQNEAQ (reference sequence). The V and J ends lost 8 bases and 4 bases, in that order; junction bases with no gene match: 6. The CDR3 is 13 amino acids. The DNA for the CDR3 is TGTGCCAGCGCAACGGGAGGTCCAGATACGCAGTATTTT. Its protein product is CASATGGPDTQYF.

V gene TRBV30 combines with J gene TRBJ1-1, with TRBD1 identical over 8 bases. CDR3 length: 11 amino acids. Trimming took 5 bases from V and 10 from J; bases not matched to a gene: 6. Germline CDR1 GTSNPN, CDR2 SVGIG (reference sequence). CDR3 sequence: CAWGPGGPAFF. CDR3 DNA: TGTGCCTGGGGCCCAGGGGGCCCAGCTTTCTTT.

The CDR3, as DNA: TGTGCCAGCAGCTTAGCGCTGCGGGAGGGGGTCGAGCAGTACTTC. It specifies CASSLALREGVEQYF. J is TRBJ2-5 and V is TRBV7-2; TRBD2 agrees at 9 bases. TRBJ2-7 matches the DNA end more closely, so the J call is doubtful. The CDR3 consists of 15 residues. The germline V gene has CDR1 SGHTA and CDR2 FQGNSA.

J is TRBJ1-3 and V is TRBV30, with a weak D call TRBD1 (5 bases). V was cut by 2 bases and J by 8 bases, with 16 bases left in between. Looked up from germline, CDR1 is GTSNPN and CDR2 is SVGIG (reference sequence). This CDR3 is built from 14 residues. The CDR3 loop is CAWSLTGSGYTIYF. CDR3 in DNA: TGTGCCTGGAGTCTTACAGGCTCCGGGTACACCATATATTTT.

The J gene is TRBJ1-2, the V gene TRBV27, with 7 bases aligning to TRBD1. The junction had 8 bases not matched to a gene; V was cut back by 6 bases and J by 4 bases. Germline CDR1 reads MNHEY; CDR2 reads SMNVEV (reference sequence). The CDR3 runs 14 residues. The CDR3 loop is CASSLTGNGYGYTF. The CDR3 DNA is TGTGCCAGCAGCCTGACAGGGAACGGCTATGGCTACACCTTC.

This clone has only one observation. This chain uses TRBV9 with TRBJ1-2, with D possibly TRBD1 on 5 matching bases. Germline CDR1 SGDLS, CDR2 YYNGEE. The CDR3 loop spans 13 amino acids. Trimming cost V 0 bases and J 6 bases, with 9 bases left between them. The CDR3 DNA reads as TGTGCCAGCAGCGTAGTATCGGGGGATGGCTACACCTTC. As protein: CASSVVSGDGYTF.

The chain joins TRBV11-1 to TRBJ2-1; D is perhaps TRBD2 (5 bases). The ends were cut back, 5 bases at V and 2 bases at J, with 16 bases in the middle. CDR1 is SGHAT and CDR2 is FQDESV in the germline V gene (reference sequence). The CDR3 length is 16 residues. CDR3 nucleotide sequence: TGTGCCAGCAGCACGAAGCGGAGGTTCGCCTACAATGAGCAGTTCTTC. This encodes CASSTKRRFAYNEQFF.

The chain couples TRBV6-6 to TRBJ1-5, with TRBD1 identical over 7 bases. This CDR3 comprises 14 residues. The trim removed 7 bases at V and 2 bases at J, leaving 5 bases unmatched. CDR1 and CDR2 from the germline V gene are MNHNY and SVGAGI (reference sequence). CDR3 protein: CASTPDRGNQPQHF. Here the CDR3 DNA reads TGTGCCAGCACTCCCGACAGGGGCAATCAGCCCCAGCATTTT.

V usage is TRBV11-2 and J usage is TRBJ1-5, with D perhaps TRBD1 (6 bases). V was trimmed by 0 bases and J by 6 bases, leaving 12 bases between them. Germline V lookup: CDR1 SGHAT, CDR2 FQNNGV. This CDR3 spans 15 amino acids. The CDR3 here is CASSLEAGAGQPQHF. The CDR3 DNA sequence: TGTGCCAGCAGCTTAGAAGCAGGGGCGGGTCAGCCCCAGCATTTT.

The chain has TRBV11-1 and TRBJ2-1; 8 nucleotides align to TRBD1. CDR3 size: 16 residues. The germline V gene encodes CDR1 SGHAT and CDR2 FQDESV (reference sequence). The trim removed 2 bases at V and 8 bases at J, leaving 11 bases unmatched. The CDR3 loop is CASSLLGQGVFDEQFF. For the CDR3, the DNA is TGTGCCAGCAGCTTACTTGGACAGGGAGTTTTCGATGAGCAGTTCTTC.

The chain uses TRBV5-1 and TRBJ2-3, with 8 positions matching TRBD2. In germline, CDR1 is SGHRS, CDR2 YFSETQ. CDR3 length: 16 amino acids. V lost 2 bases and J lost 6; bases outside the gene matches: 11. The CDR3 here is CASSFLPAGGTDTQYF. The CDR3 nucleotides read TGCGCCAGCAGCTTTCTACCGGCGGGAGGTACGGATACGCAGTATTTT.

This chain links TRBV2 with TRBJ2-3; D unresolved. The germline V gene encodes CDR1 SNHLY and CDR2 FYNNEI. The CDR3 is made up of 11 amino acids. Trimming took 4 bases from V and 4 from J, leaving 3 bases between them. The CDR3 loop reads CASSVADTQYF. The CDR3 bases are TGTGCCAGCAGTGTAGCAGATACGCAGTATTTT. The complete variable domain, with remaining parts taken from reference TRBV2 and TRBJ2-3, reads EPEVTQTPSHQVTQMGQEVILRCVPISNHLYFYWYRQILGQKVEFLVSFYNNEISEKSEIFDDQFSVERPDGSNFTLKIRSTKLEDSAMYFCASSVADTQYFGPGTRLTVL.

The chain has TRBV19 and TRBJ1-5, with a possible D match to TRBD1 (5 bases). The V gene lost 2 bases and the J gene lost 0 bases, with 8 bases spanning the gap. CDR1 and CDR2 (germline): LNHDA, SQIVND (reference sequence). This CDR3 has 15 residues. In DNA form, the CDR3 reads TGTGCCAGTAGTATAAGGGGTTATAGCAATCAGCCCCAGCATTTT. The encoded protein is CASSIRGYSNQPQHF. Complete variable domain (other parts from reference TRBV19 and TRBJ1-5): DGGITQSPKYLFRKEGQNVTLSCEQNLNHDAMYWYRQDPGQGLRLIYYSQIVNDFQKGDIAEGYSVSREKKESFPLTVTSAQKNPTAFYLCASSIRGYSNQPQHFGDGTRLSIL.

The chain joins TRBV11-1 to TRBJ2-5; the D gene is possibly TRBD2 (6 bases). V shed 4 bases and J shed 1 base, with 16 bases lying between them. CDR1 is SGHAT and CDR2 is FQDESV in the germline V gene (reference sequence). The CDR3 is 16 amino acids. Here the CDR3 reads CASSSSHSGFQETQYF. The DNA of the CDR3 is TGTGCCAGCAGCTCTAGCCATAGCGGTTTCCAAGAGACCCAGTACTTC.

This rearrangement joins TRBV10-1 to TRBJ1-1, with 7 bases lining up with TRBD1. The J segment lost 0 bases and the V segment lost 6 bases, leaving 10 bases of the junction unmatched. Germline assignment: CDR1 WNHNN and CDR2 SYGVQD (reference sequence). The CDR3 is 16 amino acids. CDR3 residues: CASRATGRRMNTEAFF. The DNA of the CDR3 is TGCGCCAGCAGGGCGACAGGGAGAAGGATGAACACTGAAGCTTTCTTT.

V is TRBV7-2 and J is TRBJ1-1, with D unclear. CDR3 length: 13 residues. Germline lookup yields CDR1 SGHTA and CDR2 FQGNSA. Trimming took off 5 bases at V and 3 bases at J, with 10 bases between the two ends. The CDR3 DNA sequence: TGTGCCAGCAGCCCCATGAGGGACACTGAAGCTTTCTTT. Protein sequence: CASSPMRDTEAFF.

V and J are TRBV10-2 and TRBJ2-5; D might be TRBD1 (6 bases). Per germline, CDR1 WSHSY and CDR2 SAAADI. Trimming cost V 3 bases and J 0 bases, with 14 bases left between them. This CDR3 region has 16 residues. CDR3 sequence: CASSERDTEYQETQYF. In DNA, the CDR3 is TGCGCCAGCAGTGAAAGGGACACCGAGTACCAAGAGACCCAGTACTTC.